This T cell receptor beta chain was found in a study of cytomegalovirus exposure and HLA in healthy donors. About the research overall: Most genotyped donors, 65% to 90% of more than 300, had Caucasian-associated genetic ancestry.

With respect to this clone: Antigen specificity is unknown.

Study-level points and caveats: In a later analysis, the majority of CMV-associated beta chains seemingly showed HLA restriction. Presence/absence analyses assumed roughly uniform sequencing depth across donors.

V lost 3 bases to trimming and J lost 3 bases, with 11 bases between them. Germline loops: CDR1 SGHTA, CDR2 FQGNSA. CDR3 length: 14 residues. The PCR had 60 Vbeta and 13 Jbeta primers. As processed by the authors: Later, an analysis found around 77 million unique TCR beta chains, and about 10 million of these were shared. Profiled with immunoSEQ multiplex PCR; TCRdb holds only in-frame clones, not every one. Clone size and V and J calls were adopted from that table, with D and trimming inferred from the DNA. This repertoire shows fewer than 150,000 clones, about 80% found once; its top ten account for around 4.1%.

V is TRBV7-2 and J is TRBJ1-2, with D unresolved. The source is a man aged 35 to 55 in good health and CMV-seropositive. The sample comprised PBMCs. CDR3 DNA: TGTGCCAGCAGCTTTTCCAGGCAGGACTATGGCTACACCTTC. It codes for CASSFSRQDYGYTF.